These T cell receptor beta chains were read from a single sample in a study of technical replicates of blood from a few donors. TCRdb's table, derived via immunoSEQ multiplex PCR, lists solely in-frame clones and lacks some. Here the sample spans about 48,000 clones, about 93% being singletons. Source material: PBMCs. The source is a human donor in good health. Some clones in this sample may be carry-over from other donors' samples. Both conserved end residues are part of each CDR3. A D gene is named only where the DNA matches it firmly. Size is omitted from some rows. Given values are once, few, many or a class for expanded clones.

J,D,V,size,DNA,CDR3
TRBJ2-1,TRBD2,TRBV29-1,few,TGCAGCGTGAAGGGACTAGCGGGGTACAATGAGCAGTTCTTC,CSVKGLAGYNEQFF
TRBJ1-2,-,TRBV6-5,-,TGTGCCAGCACGTCGGAGGCGGGGTATGGCTACACCTTC,CASTSEAGYGYTF
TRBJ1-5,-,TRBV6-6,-,TGTGCCAGCGGGCCACCTGATCAGCCCCAGCATTTT,CASGPPDQPQHF
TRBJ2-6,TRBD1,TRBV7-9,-,TGTGCCAGCAGCTCACAGGGGGCAGCTGGGGCCAACGTCCTGACTTTC,CASSSQGAAGANVLTF
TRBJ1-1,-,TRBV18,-,TGTGCCAGCTCACAAATCAGGGACACTGAAGCTTTCTTT,CASSQIRDTEAFF
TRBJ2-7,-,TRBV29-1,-,TGCAGCGTTGGGGCGTCCTACGAGCAGTACTTC,CSVGASYEQYF
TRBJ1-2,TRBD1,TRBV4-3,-,TGCGCCAGCAGCCAAGACAGGGGGTCCTATGGCTACACCTTC,CASSQDRGSYGYTF
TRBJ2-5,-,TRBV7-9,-,TGTGCCAGCAGCCCGGGGGACTACCAAGAGACCCAGTACTTC,CASSPGDYQETQYF
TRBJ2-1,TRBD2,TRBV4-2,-,TGTGCCAGCAGCCAAGATGATGTGACTAGCGGGACCATCTTACTCGAGGAGCAGTTCTTC,CASSQDDVTSGTILLEEQFF
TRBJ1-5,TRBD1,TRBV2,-,TGTGCCAGCAGCCCCGACAGGGGGAATCAGCCCCAGCATTTT,CASSPDRGNQPQHF
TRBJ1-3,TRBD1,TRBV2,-,TGTGCCAGCCAACTCCAGGGGGATGGAAACACCATATATTTT,CASQLQGDGNTIYF
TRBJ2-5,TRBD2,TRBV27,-,TGTGCCAGCAGTTTCGGGGGACTAGCTTGGGAGACCCAGTACTTC,CASSFGGLAWETQYF
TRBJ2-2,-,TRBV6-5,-,TGTGCCAGTAAAATCCCGGGACAGAACACCGGGGAGCTGTTTTTT,CASKIPGQNTGELFF
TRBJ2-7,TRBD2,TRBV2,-,TGTGCCAGCAGTGATCTGGGACTAGCGGGAGCCCGTAGGGAGCAGTACTTC,CASSDLGLAGARREQYF
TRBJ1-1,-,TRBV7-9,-,TGTGCCAGCAGCCTAGACAGAGGGGAAGCTTTCTTT,CASSLDRGEAFF
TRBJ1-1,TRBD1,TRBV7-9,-,TGTGCCAGCAGCTTCCGGGACAGGGCCACTGAAGCTTTCTTT,CASSFRDRATEAFF
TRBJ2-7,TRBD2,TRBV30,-,TGTGCCTGGGGACTAGCGGGAGCCTCCTACGAGCAGTACTTC,CAWGLAGASYEQYF
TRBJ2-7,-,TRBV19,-,TGTGCCAGTAGCAGACTAGTAGGCTACGAGCAGTACTTC,CASSRLVGYEQYF
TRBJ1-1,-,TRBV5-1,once,TGCGCCAGCAGCTTGCGTCAGGGAGGCACTGAAGCTTTCTTT,CASSLRQGGTEAFF
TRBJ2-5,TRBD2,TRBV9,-,TGTGCCAGCAGCACTAGGACTAGCGGGACCTACCAGTACTTC,CASSTRTSGTYQYF
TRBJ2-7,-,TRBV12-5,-,TGTGCTAGTGGTTTGGTACAGAGCGAGCAGTACTTC,CASGLVQSEQYF
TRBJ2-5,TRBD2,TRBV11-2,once,TGTGCCAGCAGCTTAAGGGCCAGCGGGGGGGAAGAGACCCAGTACTTC,CASSLRASGGEETQYF
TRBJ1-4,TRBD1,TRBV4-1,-,TGCGCCAGCAGCCAAGATCGGGGCAGGGGGGATGAAAAACTGTTTTTT,CASSQDRGRGDEKLFF
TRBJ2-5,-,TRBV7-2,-,TGTGCCAGCAGCTTAGGACTTCTAGAGACCCAGTACTTC,CASSLGLLETQYF
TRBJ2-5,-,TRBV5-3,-,TGTGCCAGAAGCCAGGACACCCCGTCCCAGTACTTC,CARSQDTPSQYF
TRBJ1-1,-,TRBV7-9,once,TGTGCCAGCAGCTTACTTTCCACTGAAGCTTTCTTT,CASSLLSTEAFF
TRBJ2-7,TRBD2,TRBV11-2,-,TGTGCCACCAAACCGGGACTAGATTTCGACGAGCAGTACTTC,CATKPGLDFDEQYF
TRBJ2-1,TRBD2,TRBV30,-,TGTGCCTGGAGGCGTAGCGGGAGTAAGTATGAGCAGTTCTTC,CAWRRSGSKYEQFF
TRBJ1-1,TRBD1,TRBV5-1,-,TGCGCCAGCAGCCTCTCGGGACAGGGGACCACTGAAGCTTTCTTT,CASSLSGQGTTEAFF
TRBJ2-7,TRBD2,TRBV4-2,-,TGTGCCAGCAGCCAAGGAACTAGCGGTCGAGCCTACGAGCAGTACTTC,CASSQGTSGRAYEQYF
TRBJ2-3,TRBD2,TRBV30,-,TGTGCCTTCCAAACGGGAGGGAATACGCAGTATTTT,CAFQTGGNTQYF
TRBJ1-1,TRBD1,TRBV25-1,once,TGTGCCAGCAGTAGACAGGGGAGCACTGAAGCTTTCTTT,CASSRQGSTEAFF
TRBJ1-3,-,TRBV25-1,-,TGTGCCAGCAGTTTAACAGGGATATCTGGAAACACCATATATTTT,CASSLTGISGNTIYF
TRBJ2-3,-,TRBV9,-,TGTGCCAGCAGCGTCTTCGGGACTAGCACAGATACGCAGTATTTT,CASSVFGTSTDTQYF
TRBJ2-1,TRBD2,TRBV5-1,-,TGCGCCAGCAGCTTGGGGGGGACTAGCGGGTCCCATGAGCAGTTCTTC,CASSLGGTSGSHEQFF
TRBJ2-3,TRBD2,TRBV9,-,TGTGCCAGCAGCGTAGGTACCGGGGGGACAGATACGCAGTATTTT,CASSVGTGGTDTQYF
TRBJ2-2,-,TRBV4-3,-,TGCGCCAGCAGCCTAAGCGGGTCCGGGGAGCTGTTTTTT,CASSLSGSGELFF
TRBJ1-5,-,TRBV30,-,TGTGCCTGGAGTGTACAAGGGGCTAGCAATCAGCCCCAGCATTTT,CAWSVQGASNQPQHF
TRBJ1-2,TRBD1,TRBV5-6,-,TGTGCCAGCAGCCGCCAAACAGGGGGGTTCTATGGCTACACCTTC,CASSRQTGGFYGYTF
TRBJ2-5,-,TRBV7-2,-,TGTGCCAGCAGCGCGGGGCAGATGGAGACCCAGTACTTC,CASSAGQMETQYF
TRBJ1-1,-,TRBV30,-,TGTGCTCGGAAGGTTGCAGGAACGCCGAACACTGAAGCTTTCTTT,CARKVAGTPNTEAFF